The 9 T cell receptor beta chains reported below all come from one sample, sequenced in a study of blood T cells in healthy people across ages. A second PCR, run for roughly 7 to 11 cycles, used a sample-barcoded 5' primer plus a J-beta primer mix. Each CDR3 protein gets one entry after TCRdb re-called the 5' RACE reads with MiXCR. The sample yields 1.5 million to 2 million distinct CDR3 sequences, 28% seen once. The sample consisted of blood. These receptors all come from a woman aged 30 to 39 in good health.

The chain couples TRBV7-2 to TRBJ2-7; D not resolved. There are 13 residues in the CDR3. V shed 6 bases and J shed 3 bases, with 12 bases lying between them. CDR1 SGHTA and CDR2 FQGNSA come from the germline V gene. In DNA form, the CDR3 reads TGTGCCAGCAGACCTCCTAGTGACTACGAGCAGTACTTC. It translates to CASRPPSDYEQYF.

This clonotype was counted a few times. The chain combines TRBV11-2 with TRBJ2-1, with D perhaps TRBD2 (5 bases). The V and J ends lost 5 bases and 15 bases respectively, with 14 bases between them. This CDR3 has 11 amino acids. Germline V gives CDR1 SGHAT, CDR2 FQNNGV. CDR3 DNA sequence: TGTGCCAGCAGCCCAGGAGAGCGGCCGTTCTTC. This translates into CASSPGERPFF.

The V call is TRBV12-3 or TRBV12-4, the J call TRBJ2-1; D possibly corresponds to TRBD2 (5 bases). V shed 11 bases and J shed 8 bases, with 19 bases lying between them. This CDR3 region has 13 residues. CDR3 in amino acids: CAGKEGSWDEQFF. The CDR3 bases are TGTGCCGGCAAGGAAGGGAGTTGGGATGAGCAGTTCTTC.

This clonotype has ten or more counts. The chain uses TRBV20-1 and TRBJ2-7; 14 bases align to TRBD2. The CDR3 runs 17 residues. Germline V CDR1 and CDR2: DFQATT, SNEGSKA (reference sequence). V lost 6 bases and J lost 5; bases outside the gene matches: 15. This CDR3 reads CSAPTSGRAPYEHEQYF. The CDR3 DNA sequence: TGCAGTGCACCGACTAGCGGGAGGGCCCCCTACGAGCACGAGCAGTACTTC.

This clonotype appeared a few times. The chain links TRBV7-8 to TRBJ1-5, with TRBD1 identical over 8 bases. The CDR3 is 15 residues long. V shed 1 base and J 5 bases; nucleotides not matched to a gene: 4. Germline loops: CDR1 SGHVS, CDR2 FQNEAQ. Written as DNA, the CDR3 is TGTGCCAGCAGCTTAGGCAGGGGGCCCTATCAGCCCCAGCATTTT. This gives the protein CASSLGRGPYQPQHF.

The chain has TRBV6-6 and TRBJ2-5; D possibly corresponds to TRBD2 (6 bases). V was cut by 2 bases and J by 7 bases, with 17 bases left in between. Germline V lookup: CDR1 MNHNY, CDR2 SVGAGI (reference sequence). This CDR3 comprises 15 residues. This CDR3 is CASSYGGLPAGTQYF. The CDR3 DNA reads as TGTGCCAGCAGTTACGGGGGACTGCCGGCCGGGACCCAGTACTTC.

In its sample, this clonotype was seen once. Germline is not matched at one junction end, which may reflect a read error. This sequence joins TRBV27 and TRBJ1-2; 12 positions agree with TRBD1. CDR3 length equals 15 residues. The germline V gene has CDR1 MNHEY and CDR2 SMNVEV (reference sequence). CDR3 amino acids: CANSHRGQGADGYTF. The CDR3 DNA reads TGTGCCAACAGTCACCGGGGACAGGGGGCAGATGGCTACACCTTC.

Only a few counts were recorded for this clonotype. Just one base apart from a much larger clone, this may be a read error. This chain uses TRBV20-1 with TRBJ2-1; TRBD2 agrees at 8 bases. J gave up 3 bases and V 5 bases, and 9 bases lay outside the gene matches. The CDR3 consists of 15 residues. CDR1 and CDR2 (germline): DFQATT, SNEGSKA (reference sequence). The CDR3: CSAPNRAGVYNEQFF. The CDR3, as DNA: TGCAGTGCTCCCAATCGAGCGGGAGTCTACAATGAGCAGTTCTTC.

There are a few counts of this clonotype. A much larger clonotype is one base distant, so this may be a read error. The V call is TRBV29-1, the J call TRBJ2-7, with D tentatively TRBD1 (6 bases). The CDR3 is 12 residues long. V shed 7 bases and J shed 6 bases, with 16 bases lying between them. Germline assignment: CDR1 SQVTM and CDR2 ANQGSEA. For the CDR3, the DNA is TGCAGCGCAGGTCAGGGGTGGGGCGAGCAGTACTTC. This codes for CSAGQGWGEQYF.